These 10 T cell receptor beta chains were sequenced from one sample in a study of blood T cell repertoires in COVID-19. The data were produced by immunoSEQ multiplex PCR, yet TCRdb's version contains in-frame clones alone and is incomplete. The sample lists under 200,000 clones; 65% to 90% were seen once. Sequencing was performed on peripheral blood. Receptors were obtained from a human donor in a cohort sampled during active COVID-19.

The chain combines TRBV11-2 with TRBJ1-4; 9 nucleotides line up with TRBD1. Germline V lookup: CDR1 SGHAT, CDR2 FQNNGV. The CDR3 loop spans 17 amino acids. Trimming took 4 bases from V and 4 from J; bases not matched to a gene: 10. The CDR3 DNA follows: TGTGCCAGCAGCTACCCGGACAGGGGAGTCAATAATGAAAAACTGTTTTTT. Translating gives CASSYPDRGVNNEKLFF.

The rearrangement uses TRBV3-1 (or the pseudogene TRBV3-2) and TRBJ1-4; TRBD1 is a possible D gene (6 bases). The V end lost 4 bases, the J end lost 8 bases, and 17 bases lay between the germline ends. The CDR3 has 15 residues. The germline CDR1 and CDR2 sequences are LGHDT and YNNKEL (reference sequence). This CDR3 is CASSPSVRGGEKLFF. The CDR3 DNA reads TGTGCCAGCAGCCCCTCCGTGAGGGGGGGGGAAAAACTGTTTTTT.

The chain couples TRBV2 to TRBJ1-4, with D perhaps TRBD1 (6 bases). Trimming stripped 7 bases from V and 3 bases from J, with 15 bases between. The CDR3 covers 15 residues. The germline gives CDR1 SNHLY, CDR2 FYNNEI. CDR3 amino acids: CASKYRESANEKLFF. The CDR3 DNA is TGTGCCAGCAAATACAGGGAAAGCGCTAATGAAAAACTGTTTTTT.

This clone was counted a few times. The chain employs TRBV9 and TRBJ2-3, with a weak D call TRBD2 (5 bases). Germline-derived CDR1 and CDR2 are SGDLS and YYNGEE. V was clipped by 4 bases and J by 7 bases, with 22 bases between them. This CDR3 has 16 residues. CDR3 sequence (DNA): TGTGCCAGCAGCTCGCGCCCCGCGGGCGACACTAATACGCAGTATTTT. Translating gives CASSSRPAGDTNTQYF.

This clone was counted only a few times. The genes are TRBV11-2 and TRBJ2-7; 7 nucleotides align to TRBD1. Germline values: CDR1 SGHAT, CDR2 FQNNGV. The CDR3 covers 15 residues. V shed 0 bases, J shed 1 base, and the junction held 3 bases outside the gene matches. The CDR3 region has the DNA TGTGCCAGCAGCTTAGATCCGACAGGGTCCTACGAGCAGTACTTC. This translates into CASSLDPTGSYEQYF.

V usage is TRBV12-1 and J usage is TRBJ1-3. TRBV12-1 constitutes a pseudogene. The CDR3 runs to 15 residues. The CDR3 loop reads CASSFEPGRGNTIYF. As DNA, the CDR3 is TGTGCCAGCAGCTTTGAACCAGGGAGGGGAAACACCATATATTTT.

This clone was detected only a few times. The V and J genes are TRBV5-6 and TRBJ1-3, with 10 bases lining up with TRBD1. Germline V gene sequence: CDR1 SGHDT, CDR2 YYEEEE. V was pared by 4 bases and J by 4 bases, with 11 bases of the junction left unmatched. The CDR3 covers 17 residues. This CDR3 is CASSRPATGGSGNTIYF. Written as DNA, the CDR3 is TGTGCCAGCAGCCGCCCCGCGACAGGGGGCTCCGGAAACACCATATATTTT. The full variable domain, its missing parts supplied by reference TRBV5-6 and TRBJ1-3, is DAGVTQSPTHLIKTRGQQVTLRCSPKSGHDTVSWYQQALGQGPQFIFQYYEEEERQRGNFPDRFSGHQFPNYSSELNVNALLLGDSALYLCASSRPATGGSGNTIYFGEGSWLTVV.

This clone was detected once. The V and J genes are TRBV4-3 and TRBJ2-5; 7 bases match TRBD1. The V and J ends lost 2 bases and 2 bases, in that order; junction bases with no gene match: 8. Germline V gene sequence: CDR1 LGHNA, CDR2 YSLEER. The CDR3 runs 16 residues. The CDR3 DNA is TGCGCCAGCAGCCAAACCGGGACAGATGGGCAAGAGACCCAGTACTTC. Translation: CASSQTGTDGQETQYF.

The chain employs TRBV3-1 (or the pseudogene TRBV3-2) and TRBJ1-5; possibly TRBD1 for D (5 bases). Between the trimmed V and J ends, which lost 0 bases and 3 bases, there was a span of 9 bases. Germline V gene sequence: CDR1 LGHDT, CDR2 YNNKEL (reference sequence). This CDR3 is 15 amino acids long. The CDR3 reads CASSQDTRDNQPQHF. CDR3 nucleotide sequence: TGTGCCAGCAGCCAAGATACCAGGGACAATCAGCCCCAGCATTTT.

The chain uses TRBV5-1 and TRBJ1-1, with a weak D call TRBD1 (5 bases). Germline V CDR1 and CDR2: SGHRS, YFSETQ. V was clipped by 0 bases and J by 5 bases, with 5 bases between them. There are 12 residues in the CDR3. The CDR3 loop reads CASSLEGTEAFF. The CDR3 DNA reads as TGCGCCAGCAGCTTGGAGGGGACTGAAGCTTTCTTT.